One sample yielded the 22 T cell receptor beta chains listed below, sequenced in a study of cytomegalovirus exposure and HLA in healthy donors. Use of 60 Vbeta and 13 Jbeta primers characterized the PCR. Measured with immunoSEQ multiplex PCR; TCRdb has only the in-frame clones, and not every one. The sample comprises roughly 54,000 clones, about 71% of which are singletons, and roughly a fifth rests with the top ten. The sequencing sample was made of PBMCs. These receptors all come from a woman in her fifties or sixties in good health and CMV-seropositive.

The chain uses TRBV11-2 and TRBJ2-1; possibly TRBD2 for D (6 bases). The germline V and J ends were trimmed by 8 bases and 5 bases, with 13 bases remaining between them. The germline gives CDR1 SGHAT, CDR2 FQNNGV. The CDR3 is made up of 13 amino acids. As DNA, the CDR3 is TGTGCCAGCCGGGCGGGGCTTAACAATGAGCAGTTCTTC. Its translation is CASRAGLNNEQFF.

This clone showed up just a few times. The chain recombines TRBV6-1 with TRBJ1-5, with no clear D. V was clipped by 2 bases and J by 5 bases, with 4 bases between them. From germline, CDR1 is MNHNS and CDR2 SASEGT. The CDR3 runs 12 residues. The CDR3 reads CASSERDQPQHF. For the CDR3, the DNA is TGTGCCAGCAGTGAACGGGATCAGCCCCAGCATTTT.

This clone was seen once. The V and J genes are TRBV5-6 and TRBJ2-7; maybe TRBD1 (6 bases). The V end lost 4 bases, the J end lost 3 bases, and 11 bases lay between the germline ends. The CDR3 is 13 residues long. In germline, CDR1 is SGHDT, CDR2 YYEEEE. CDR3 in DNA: TGTGCCAGCAGCCGGGACATAAACTACGAGCAGTACTTC. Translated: CASSRDINYEQYF.

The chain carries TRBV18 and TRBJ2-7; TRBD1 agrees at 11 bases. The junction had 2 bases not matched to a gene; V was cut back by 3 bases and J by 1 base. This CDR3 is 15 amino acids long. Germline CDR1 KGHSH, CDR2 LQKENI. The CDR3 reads CASSPGTGGSYEQYF. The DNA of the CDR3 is TGTGCCAGCTCACCGGGGACAGGGGGATCCTACGAGCAGTACTTC.

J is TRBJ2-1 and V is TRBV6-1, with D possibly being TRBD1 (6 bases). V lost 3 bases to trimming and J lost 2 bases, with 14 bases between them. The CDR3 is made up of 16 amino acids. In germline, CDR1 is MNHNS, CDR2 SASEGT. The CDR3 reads CASSENGQLPYNEQFF. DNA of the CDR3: TGTGCCAGCAGTGAGAACGGACAGCTTCCCTACAATGAGCAGTTCTTC.

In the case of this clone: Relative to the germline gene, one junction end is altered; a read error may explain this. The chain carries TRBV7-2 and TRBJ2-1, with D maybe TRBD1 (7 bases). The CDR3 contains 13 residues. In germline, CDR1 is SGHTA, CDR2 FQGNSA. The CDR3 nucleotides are TGTGCCAGCAGCTCAAACGCAGGGGGGCCATTGATCTTC. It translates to CASSSNAGGPLIF.

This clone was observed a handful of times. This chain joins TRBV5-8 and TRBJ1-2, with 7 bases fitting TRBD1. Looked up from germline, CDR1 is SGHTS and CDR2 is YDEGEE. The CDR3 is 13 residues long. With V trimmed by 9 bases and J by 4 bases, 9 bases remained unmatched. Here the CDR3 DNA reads TGTGCCATCGGGGACAGCCATTTCTATGGCTACACCTTC. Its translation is CAIGDSHFYGYTF.

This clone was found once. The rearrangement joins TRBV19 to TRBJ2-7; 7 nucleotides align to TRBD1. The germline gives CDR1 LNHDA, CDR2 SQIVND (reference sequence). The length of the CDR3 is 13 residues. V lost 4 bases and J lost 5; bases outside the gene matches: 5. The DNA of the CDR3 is TGTGCCAGTAGTACAAACAGGGGTCACGAGCAGTACTTC. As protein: CASSTNRGHEQYF.

In nucleotides, the CDR3 is TGTGCCAGCAGCGGGACAGGGGAGGGTGGCTACACCTTC. Protein sequence: CASSGTGEGGYTF. V usage is TRBV27 and J usage is TRBJ1-2, with 10 bases that match TRBD1. With 6 bases clipped from V and 7 bases from J, the junction kept 5 bases outside the gene matches. Germline V lookup: CDR1 MNHEY, CDR2 SMNVEV (reference sequence). The CDR3 consists of 13 residues.

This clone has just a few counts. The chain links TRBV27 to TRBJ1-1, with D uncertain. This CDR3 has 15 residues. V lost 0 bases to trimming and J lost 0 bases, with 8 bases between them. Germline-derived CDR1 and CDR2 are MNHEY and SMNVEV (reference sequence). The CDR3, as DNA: TGTGCCAGCAGTTTATCGACCGACATGAACACTGAAGCTTTCTTT. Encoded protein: CASSLSTDMNTEAFF.

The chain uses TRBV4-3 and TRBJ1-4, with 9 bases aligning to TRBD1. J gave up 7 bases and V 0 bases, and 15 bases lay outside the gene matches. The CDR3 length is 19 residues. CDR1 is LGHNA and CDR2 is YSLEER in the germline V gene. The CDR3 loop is CASSQDEPGQGLLAEKLFF. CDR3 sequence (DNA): TGCGCCAGCAGCCAAGATGAGCCGGGACAGGGTCTATTAGCTGAAAAACTGTTTTTT.

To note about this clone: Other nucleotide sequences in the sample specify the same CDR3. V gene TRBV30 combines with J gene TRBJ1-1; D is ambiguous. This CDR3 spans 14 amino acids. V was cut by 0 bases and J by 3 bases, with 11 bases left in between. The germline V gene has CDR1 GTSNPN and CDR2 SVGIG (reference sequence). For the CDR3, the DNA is TGTGCCTGGAGTGTACGGGGAACCTACACTGAAGCTTTCTTT. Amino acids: CAWSVRGTYTEAFF.

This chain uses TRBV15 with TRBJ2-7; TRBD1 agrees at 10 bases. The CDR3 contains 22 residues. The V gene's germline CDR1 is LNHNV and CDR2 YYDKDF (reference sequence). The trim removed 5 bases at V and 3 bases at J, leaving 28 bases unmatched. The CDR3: CATSPGQGIVMEWSQGFYEQYF. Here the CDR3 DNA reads TGTGCCACCAGCCCGGGACAGGGGATAGTAATGGAGTGGTCACAAGGTTTCTACGAGCAGTACTTC.

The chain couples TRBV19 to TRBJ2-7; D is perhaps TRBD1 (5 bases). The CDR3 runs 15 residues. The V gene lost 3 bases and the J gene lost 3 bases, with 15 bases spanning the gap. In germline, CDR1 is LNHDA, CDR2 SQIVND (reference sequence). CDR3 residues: CASSISVTQGYEQYF. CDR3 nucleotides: TGTGCCAGTAGTATCTCGGTAACGCAGGGCTACGAGCAGTACTTC.

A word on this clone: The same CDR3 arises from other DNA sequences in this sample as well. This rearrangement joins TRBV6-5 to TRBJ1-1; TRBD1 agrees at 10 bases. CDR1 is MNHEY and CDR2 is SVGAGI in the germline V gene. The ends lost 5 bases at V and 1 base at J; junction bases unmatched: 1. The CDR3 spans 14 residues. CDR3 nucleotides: TGTGCCAGCAGTCGGGACAGGGGGAACACTGAAGCTTTCTTT. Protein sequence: CASSRDRGNTEAFF.

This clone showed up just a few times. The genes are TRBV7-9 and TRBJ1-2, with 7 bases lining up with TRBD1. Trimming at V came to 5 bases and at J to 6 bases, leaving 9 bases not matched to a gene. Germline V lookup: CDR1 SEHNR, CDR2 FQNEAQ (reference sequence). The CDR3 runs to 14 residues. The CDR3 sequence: CASSPRQGTDGYTF. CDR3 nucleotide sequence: TGTGCCAGCAGCCCTAGACAGGGAACGGATGGCTACACCTTC.

CDR3 in DNA: TGCGCCAGCAGCTTGGGACAGGGGAACTATGGCTACACCTTC. Protein: CASSLGQGNYGYTF. The chain combines TRBV5-1 with TRBJ1-2; 8 bases are shared with TRBD1. The V gene's germline CDR1 is SGHRS and CDR2 YFSETQ. The CDR3 is made up of 14 amino acids. With V trimmed by 0 bases and J by 2 bases, 0 bases remained unmatched.

CDR3 region: CASSQGTGPGEQYF. The CDR3 region has the DNA TGCGCCAGCAGCCAAGGGACAGGCCCTGGGGAGCAGTACTTC. The chain is built from TRBV4-3 and TRBJ2-7; 7 bases fit TRBD1. This CDR3 is 14 amino acids long. V lost 1 base to trimming and J lost 7 bases; unmatched junction nucleotides: 7. The germline V gene has CDR1 LGHNA and CDR2 YSLEER.

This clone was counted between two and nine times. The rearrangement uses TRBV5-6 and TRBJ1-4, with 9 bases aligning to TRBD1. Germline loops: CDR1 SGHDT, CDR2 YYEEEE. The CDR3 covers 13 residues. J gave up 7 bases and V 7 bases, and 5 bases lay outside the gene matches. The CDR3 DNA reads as TGTGCCAGCGGGGGACAGGGCGGTGAAAAACTGTTTTTT. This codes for CASGGQGGEKLFF.

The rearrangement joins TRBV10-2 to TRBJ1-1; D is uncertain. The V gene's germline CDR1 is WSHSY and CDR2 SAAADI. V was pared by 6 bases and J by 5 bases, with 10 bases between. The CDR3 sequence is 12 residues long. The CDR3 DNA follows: TGCGCCAGCAGGGTTGGAGGGACTGAAGCTTTCTTT. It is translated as CASRVGGTEAFF.

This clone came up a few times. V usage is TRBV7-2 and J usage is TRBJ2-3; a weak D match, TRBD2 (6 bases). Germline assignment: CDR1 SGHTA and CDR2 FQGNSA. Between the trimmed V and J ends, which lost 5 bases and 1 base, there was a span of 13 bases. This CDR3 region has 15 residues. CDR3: CASSPGTLGTDTQYF. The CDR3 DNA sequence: TGTGCCAGCAGCCCAGGGACTTTAGGCACAGATACGCAGTATTTT.

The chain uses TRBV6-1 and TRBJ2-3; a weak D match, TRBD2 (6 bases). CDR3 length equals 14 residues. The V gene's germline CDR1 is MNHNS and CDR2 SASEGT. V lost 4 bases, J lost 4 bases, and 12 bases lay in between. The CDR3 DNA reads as TGTGCCAGCAGTGTACGGGACTCCTCAGATACGCAGTATTTT. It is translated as CASSVRDSSDTQYF.